This TCR beta chain stems from a study of identical twins. Study-level results: Some out-of-frame alpha sequences were shared by twins, and these showed excess low generation probability. Twin sharing of out-of-frame TCR alpha was underestimated by models in monozygotic pairs. Potential partial confounding of zero-insertion analyses by invariant MAIT and iNKT cells was noted.

This clonotype was counted between two and nine times. Its matching antigen is unknown. Trimming left V 3 bases short and J 8 bases short, with 14 bases between. This CDR3 comprises 13 residues. Germline CDR1 and CDR2: DFQATT and SNEGSKA (reference sequence). TCRdb fed the 5' RACE reads into MiXCR, producing one record per CDR3 protein. The top ten hold 0.25% to 0.3% of the sample, which has 1.5 million to 2 million distinct CDR3 sequences, less than 40% seen once. Sequenced sample: cord blood. The chain carries TRBV20-1 and TRBJ2-1, with D tentatively TRBD1 or TRBD2 (5 bases each). The origin of this receptor is a newborn girl in good health. Here the CDR3 reads CSARGVLFHEQFF. In DNA form, the CDR3 reads TGCAGTGCTAGGGGGGTCTTATTCCATGAGCAGTTCTTC.